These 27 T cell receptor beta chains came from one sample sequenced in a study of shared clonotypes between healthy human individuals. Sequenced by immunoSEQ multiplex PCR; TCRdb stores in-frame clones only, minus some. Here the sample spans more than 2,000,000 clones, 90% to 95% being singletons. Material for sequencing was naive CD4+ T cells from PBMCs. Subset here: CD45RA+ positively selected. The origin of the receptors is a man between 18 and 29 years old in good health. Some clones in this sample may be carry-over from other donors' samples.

CDR3 amino acids: CASSSPRSANTEAFF. The DNA for the CDR3 is TGTGCCAGCAGCTCCCCCCGTTCGGCGAACACTGAAGCTTTCTTT. The rearrangement links TRBV28 to TRBJ1-1; D remains ambiguous. The CDR3 covers 15 residues. Germline CDR1 MDHEN, CDR2 SYDVKM. The germline V and J ends were trimmed by 6 bases and 1 base, with 15 bases remaining between them.

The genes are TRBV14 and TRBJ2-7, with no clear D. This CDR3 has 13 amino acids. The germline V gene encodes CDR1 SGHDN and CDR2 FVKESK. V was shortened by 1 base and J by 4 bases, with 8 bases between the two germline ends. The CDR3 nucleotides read TGTGCCAGCAGCCAAGGTCAGCGATACGAGCAGTACTTC. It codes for CASSQGQRYEQYF.

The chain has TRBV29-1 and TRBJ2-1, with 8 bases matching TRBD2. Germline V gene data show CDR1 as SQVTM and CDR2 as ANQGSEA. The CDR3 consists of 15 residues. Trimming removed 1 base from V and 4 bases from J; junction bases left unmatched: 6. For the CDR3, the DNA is TGCAGCGTTGAAGCCGGGACTAGGAGGTACAATGAGCAGTTCTTC. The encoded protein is CSVEAGTRRYNEQFF.

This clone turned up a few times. This chain's CDR3 is CASSYRSGLEAFF. The DNA for the CDR3 is TGTGCCAGCAGTTACAGGTCAGGGTTGGAAGCTTTCTTT. V usage is TRBV6-5 and J usage is TRBJ1-1, with a possible D match to TRBD1 (5 bases). V lost 2 bases and J 8 bases, leaving 12 bases between the germline ends. This CDR3 region has 13 residues. Germline loops: CDR1 MNHEY, CDR2 SVGAGI.

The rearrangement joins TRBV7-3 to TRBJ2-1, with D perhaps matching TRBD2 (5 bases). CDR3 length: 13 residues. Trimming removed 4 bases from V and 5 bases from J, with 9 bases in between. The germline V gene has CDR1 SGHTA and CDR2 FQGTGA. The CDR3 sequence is CASSSTRHNEQFF. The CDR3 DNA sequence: TGTGCCAGCAGCTCCACTAGACACAATGAGCAGTTCTTC.

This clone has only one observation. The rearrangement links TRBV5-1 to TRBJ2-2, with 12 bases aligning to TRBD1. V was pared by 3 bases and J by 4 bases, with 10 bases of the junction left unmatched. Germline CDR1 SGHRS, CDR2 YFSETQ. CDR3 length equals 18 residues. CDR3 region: CASSSTTRDRGRTGELFF. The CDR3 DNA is TGCGCCAGCAGCTCTACGACAAGGGACAGGGGGCGCACCGGGGAGCTGTTTTTT.

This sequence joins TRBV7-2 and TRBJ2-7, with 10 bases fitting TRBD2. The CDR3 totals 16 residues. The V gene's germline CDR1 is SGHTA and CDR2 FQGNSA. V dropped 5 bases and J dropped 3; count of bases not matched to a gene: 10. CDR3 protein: CASSSGSGRPNYEQYF. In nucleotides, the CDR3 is TGTGCCAGCAGCAGCGGTAGCGGGAGGCCCAACTACGAGCAGTACTTC.

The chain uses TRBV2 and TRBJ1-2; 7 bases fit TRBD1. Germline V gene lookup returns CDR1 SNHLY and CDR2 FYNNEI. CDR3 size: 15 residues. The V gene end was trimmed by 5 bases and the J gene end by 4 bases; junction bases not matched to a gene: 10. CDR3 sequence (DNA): TGTGCCAGCAGTAGGGACAGCCGGATCCTCTATGGCTACACCTTC. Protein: CASSRDSRILYGYTF.

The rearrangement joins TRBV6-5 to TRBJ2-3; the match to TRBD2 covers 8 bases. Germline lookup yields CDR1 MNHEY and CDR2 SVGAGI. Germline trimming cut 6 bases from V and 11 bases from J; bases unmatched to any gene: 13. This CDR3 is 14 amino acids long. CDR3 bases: TGTGCCAGCAGCCCCGAGAGGACTCGGGGGGGGCAGTATTTT. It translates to CASSPERTRGGQYF.

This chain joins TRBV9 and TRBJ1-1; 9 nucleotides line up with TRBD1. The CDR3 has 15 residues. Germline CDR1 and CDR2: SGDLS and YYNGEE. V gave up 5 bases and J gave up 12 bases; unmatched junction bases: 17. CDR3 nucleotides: TGTGCCAGCAGAGGCAGAGAGGGGACAGGGAGTAAGACTTTCTTT. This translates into CASRGREGTGSKTFF.

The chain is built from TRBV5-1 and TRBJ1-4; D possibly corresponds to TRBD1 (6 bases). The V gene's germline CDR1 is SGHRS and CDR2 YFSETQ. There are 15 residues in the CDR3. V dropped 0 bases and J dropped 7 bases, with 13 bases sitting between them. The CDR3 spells CASSLVQGIGEKLFF. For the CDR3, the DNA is TGCGCCAGCAGCTTGGTCCAGGGGATTGGTGAAAAACTGTTTTTT.

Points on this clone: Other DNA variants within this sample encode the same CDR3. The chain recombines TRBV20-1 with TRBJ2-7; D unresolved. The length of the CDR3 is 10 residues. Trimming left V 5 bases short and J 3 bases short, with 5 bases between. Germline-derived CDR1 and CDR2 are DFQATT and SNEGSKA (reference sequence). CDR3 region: CSASNYEQYF. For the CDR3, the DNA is TGCAGTGCTTCAAACTACGAGCAGTACTTC.

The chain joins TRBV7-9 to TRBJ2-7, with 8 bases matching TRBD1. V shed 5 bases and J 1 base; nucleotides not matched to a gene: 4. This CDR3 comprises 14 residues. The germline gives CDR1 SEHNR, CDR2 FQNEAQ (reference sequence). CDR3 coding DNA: TGTGCCAGCAGCCCAGGGGGCTCTTCCTACGAGCAGTACTTC. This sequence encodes CASSPGGSSYEQYF.

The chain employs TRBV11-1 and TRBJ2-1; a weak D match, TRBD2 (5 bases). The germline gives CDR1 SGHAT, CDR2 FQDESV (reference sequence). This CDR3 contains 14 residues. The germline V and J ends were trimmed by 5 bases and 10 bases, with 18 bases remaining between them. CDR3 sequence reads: CASSPSGYGLEQFF. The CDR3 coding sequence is TGTGCCAGCAGCCCGAGCGGTTACGGACTCGAGCAGTTCTTC.

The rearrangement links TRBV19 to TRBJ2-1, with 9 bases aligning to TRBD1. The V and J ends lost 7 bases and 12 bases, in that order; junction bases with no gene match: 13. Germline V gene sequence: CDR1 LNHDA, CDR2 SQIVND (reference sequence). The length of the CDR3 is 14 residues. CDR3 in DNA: TGTGCCAGTATGGGACAGGGAGGCTCATACGGGCAGTTCTTC. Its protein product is CASMGQGGSYGQFF.

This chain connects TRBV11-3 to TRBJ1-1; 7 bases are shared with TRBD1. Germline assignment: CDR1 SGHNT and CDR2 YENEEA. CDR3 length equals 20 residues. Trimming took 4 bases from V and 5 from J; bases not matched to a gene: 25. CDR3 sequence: CASSSPRGGGVSSRWTEAFF. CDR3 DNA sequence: TGTGCCAGCAGCTCCCCCCGGGGAGGGGGCGTATCTAGTCGGTGGACTGAAGCTTTCTTT.

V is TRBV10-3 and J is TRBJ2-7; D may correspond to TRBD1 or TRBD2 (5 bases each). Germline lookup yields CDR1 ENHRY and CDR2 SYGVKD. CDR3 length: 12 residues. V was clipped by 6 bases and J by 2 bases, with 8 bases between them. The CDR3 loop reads CAISTGPYEQYF. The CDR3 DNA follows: TGTGCCATCAGCACGGGACCCTACGAGCAGTACTTC.

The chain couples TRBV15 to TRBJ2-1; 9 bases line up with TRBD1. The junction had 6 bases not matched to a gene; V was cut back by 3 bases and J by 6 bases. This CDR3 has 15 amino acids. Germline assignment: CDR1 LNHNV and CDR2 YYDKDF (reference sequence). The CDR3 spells CATSSGQGIVNEQFF. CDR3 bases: TGTGCCACCAGCAGCGGACAGGGGATAGTCAATGAGCAGTTCTTC.

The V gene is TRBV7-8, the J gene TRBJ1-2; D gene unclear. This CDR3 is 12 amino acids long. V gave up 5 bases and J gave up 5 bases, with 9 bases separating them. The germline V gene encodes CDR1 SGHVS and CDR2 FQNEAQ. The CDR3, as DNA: TGTGCCAGCAGCGCTGCCCAGTATGGCTACACCTTC. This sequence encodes CASSAAQYGYTF.

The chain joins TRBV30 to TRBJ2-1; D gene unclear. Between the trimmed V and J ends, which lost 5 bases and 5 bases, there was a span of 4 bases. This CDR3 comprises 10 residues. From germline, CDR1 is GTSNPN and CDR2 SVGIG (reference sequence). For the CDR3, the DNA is TGTGCCTGGGCAGACAATGAGCAGTTCTTC. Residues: CAWADNEQFF.

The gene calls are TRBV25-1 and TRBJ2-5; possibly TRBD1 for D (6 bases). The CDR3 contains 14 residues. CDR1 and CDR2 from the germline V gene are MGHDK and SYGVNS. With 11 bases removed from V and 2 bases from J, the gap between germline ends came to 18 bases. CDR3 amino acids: CAVKWGHLQETQYF. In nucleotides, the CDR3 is TGTGCCGTTAAGTGGGGACACCTACAAGAGACCCAGTACTTC.

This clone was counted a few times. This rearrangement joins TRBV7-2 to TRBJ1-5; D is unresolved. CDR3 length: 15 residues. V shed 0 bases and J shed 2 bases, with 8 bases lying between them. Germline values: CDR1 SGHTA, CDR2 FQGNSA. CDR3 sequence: CASSLAGSRNQPQHF. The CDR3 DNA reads TGTGCCAGCAGCTTAGCGGGCAGTCGCAATCAGCCCCAGCATTTT.

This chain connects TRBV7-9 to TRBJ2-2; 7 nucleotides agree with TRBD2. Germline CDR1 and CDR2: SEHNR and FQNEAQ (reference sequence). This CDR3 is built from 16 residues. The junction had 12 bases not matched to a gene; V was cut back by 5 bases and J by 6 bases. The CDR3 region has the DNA TGTGCCAGCAGCCCCGGGGAGGGGTTTAGCCCCGGGGAGCTGTTTTTT. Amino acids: CASSPGEGFSPGELFF.

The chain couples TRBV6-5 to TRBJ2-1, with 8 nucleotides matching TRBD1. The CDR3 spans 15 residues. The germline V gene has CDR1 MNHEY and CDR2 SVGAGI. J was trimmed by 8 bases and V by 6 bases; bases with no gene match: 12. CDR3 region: CASSPRDRPYHEQFF. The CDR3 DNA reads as TGTGCCAGCAGCCCTCGGGACAGGCCTTACCATGAGCAGTTCTTC.

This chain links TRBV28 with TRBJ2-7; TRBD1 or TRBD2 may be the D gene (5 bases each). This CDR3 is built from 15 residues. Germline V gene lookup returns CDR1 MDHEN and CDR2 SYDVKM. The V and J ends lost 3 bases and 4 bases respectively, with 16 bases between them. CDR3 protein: CASSFMGREPYEQYF. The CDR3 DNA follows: TGTGCCAGCAGTTTCATGGGCAGGGAGCCGTACGAGCAGTACTTC.

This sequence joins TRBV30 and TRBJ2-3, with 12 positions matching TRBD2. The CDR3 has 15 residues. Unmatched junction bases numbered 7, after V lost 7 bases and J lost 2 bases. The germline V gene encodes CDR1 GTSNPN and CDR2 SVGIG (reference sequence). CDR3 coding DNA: TGTGCCTCTAGGACTAGCGGGAAATCCACAGATACGCAGTATTTT. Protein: CASRTSGKSTDTQYF.

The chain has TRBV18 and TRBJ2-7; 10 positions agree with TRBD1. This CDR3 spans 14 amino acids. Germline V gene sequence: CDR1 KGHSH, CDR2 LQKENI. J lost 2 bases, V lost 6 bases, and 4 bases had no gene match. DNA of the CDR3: TGTGCCAGCTCCCAAGGACAGGGGGCCTACGAGCAGTACTTC. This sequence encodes CASSQGQGAYEQYF.